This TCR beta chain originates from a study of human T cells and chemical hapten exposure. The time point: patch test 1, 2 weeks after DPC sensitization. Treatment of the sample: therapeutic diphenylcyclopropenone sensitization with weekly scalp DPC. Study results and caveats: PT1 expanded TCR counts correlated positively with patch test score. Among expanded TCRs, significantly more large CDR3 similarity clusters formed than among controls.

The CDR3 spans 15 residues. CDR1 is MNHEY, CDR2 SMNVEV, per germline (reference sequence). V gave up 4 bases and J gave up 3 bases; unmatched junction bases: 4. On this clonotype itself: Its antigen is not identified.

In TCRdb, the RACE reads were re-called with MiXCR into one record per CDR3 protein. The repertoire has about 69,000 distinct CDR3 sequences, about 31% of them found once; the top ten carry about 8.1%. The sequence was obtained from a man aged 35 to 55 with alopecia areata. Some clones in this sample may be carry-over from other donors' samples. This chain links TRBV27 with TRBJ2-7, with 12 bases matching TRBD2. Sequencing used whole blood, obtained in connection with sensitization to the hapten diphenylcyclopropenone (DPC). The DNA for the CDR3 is TGTGCCAGCAGTTGGACTAGCGGGGCGAGCTACGAGCAGTACTTC. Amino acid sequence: CASSWTSGASYEQYF.